This T cell receptor beta chain was recovered during a study of PD-L1 blockade in urothelial cancer. Study-wide context: Patients previously received 0 to 3 chemotherapy regimens.

Assay used: immunoSEQ multiplex PCR; TCRdb lists only in-frame clones, some missing. Of about 53,000 clones listed, around 88% are singletons. CDR3 length: 16 residues. Germline V gene data show CDR1 as LGHNA and CDR2 as YSLEER. Trimming cost V 4 bases and J 4 bases; bases outside gene matches: 9. The sample's time point: pretreatment peripheral blood. The TCR comes from a woman aged 55-70 years with urothelial cancer. Sequences were derived from PBMCs, sampled around atezolizumab (anti-PD-L1) treatment. The chain is built from TRBV4-3 and TRBJ2-7; 11 bases are a match to TRBD2. As DNA, the CDR3 is TGCGCCAGCAGCCCATCGACTAGCGGGGTTGGTTACGAGCAGTACTTC. The encoded protein is CASSPSTSGVGYEQYF.